The 25 T cell receptor beta chains reported below all come from one sample, sequenced in a study of T cell responses to AZD1222 COVID-19 vaccine. Profiling relied on immunoSEQ multiplex PCR, and the TCRdb table lists in-frame clones only, not all of them. The sample lists some 140,000 clones, roughly 91% occurring once. Sequenced material: peripheral blood, taken 28 days after the second AZD1222 dose. The receptors shown here come from an adult who received the AZD1222 COVID-19 vaccine.

This clone was counted between two and nine times. Other DNA sequences in the sample encode the same CDR3. This chain joins TRBV12-3 or TRBV12-4 and TRBJ1-5, with no clear D. The CDR3 extends over 13 amino acids. Trimming took off 6 bases at V and 4 bases at J, with 10 bases between the two ends. CDR3 region: CASSLAENQPQHF. The CDR3 bases are TGTGCCAGCAGCTTGGCAGAAAATCAGCCCCAGCATTTT.

The V gene is TRBV18, the J gene TRBJ2-3, with 11 bases identical to TRBD2. The V segment lost 4 bases and the J segment 2 bases; nucleotides outside the gene matches: 5. CDR3 length: 16 amino acids. Germline CDR1 reads KGHSH; CDR2 reads LQKENI. In DNA form, the CDR3 reads TGTGCCAGCTCACGGACTAGCGGGTCGACCACAGATACGCAGTATTTT. Protein sequence: CASSRTSGSTTDTQYF.

The chain links TRBV5-1 to TRBJ1-6; D gene ambiguous. V was cut by 0 bases and J by 7 bases, with 11 bases left in between. Germline-derived CDR1 and CDR2 are SGHRS and YFSETQ. CDR3 length: 15 amino acids. The CDR3 sequence: CASSLEGGPNSPLHF. The CDR3 DNA is TGCGCCAGCAGCTTGGAAGGCGGTCCAAATTCACCCCTCCACTTT.

The chain joins TRBV3-1 (or the pseudogene TRBV3-2) to TRBJ2-5; 11 nucleotides agree with TRBD2. Germline lookup yields CDR1 LGHDT and CDR2 YNNKEL (reference sequence). This CDR3 has 16 residues. V trimming: 4 bases; J trimming: 2 bases; junction bases outside the gene matches: 6. The CDR3 DNA sequence: TGTGCCAGCAGCCCCCAACTAGCGGGGGAGCAAGAGACCCAGTACTTC. This encodes CASSPQLAGEQETQYF.

The rearrangement uses TRBV30 and TRBJ1-2, with D uncertain. Germline V lookup: CDR1 GTSNPN, CDR2 SVGIG (reference sequence). V was cut by 2 bases and J by 4 bases, with 11 bases left in between. The CDR3 runs 13 residues. The CDR3 here is CAWSPDGPYGYTF. For the CDR3, the DNA is TGTGCCTGGAGTCCCGACGGTCCCTATGGCTACACCTTC.

This chain joins TRBV2 and TRBJ1-6; D call uncertain. There are 13 residues in the CDR3. V was trimmed by 1 base and J by 3 bases, leaving 1 base between them. Looked up from germline, CDR1 is SNHLY and CDR2 is FYNNEI. CDR3 amino acids: CASSEVYNSPLHF. In DNA form, the CDR3 reads TGTGCCAGCAGTGAAGTCTATAATTCACCCCTCCACTTT.

The rearrangement links TRBV18 to TRBJ2-7; 10 bases are a match to TRBD1. Germline V CDR1 and CDR2: KGHSH, LQKENI. The CDR3 loop spans 15 amino acids. V lost 3 bases to trimming and J lost 3 bases; unmatched junction nucleotides: 5. As DNA, the CDR3 is TGTGCCAGCTCACCTGGGGGACAGGGGCACTACGAGCAGTACTTC. Translating it yields CASSPGGQGHYEQYF.

This clone was observed a single time. The rearrangement joins TRBV5-6 to TRBJ1-2; 7 nucleotides match TRBD1. Germline V gene data show CDR1 as SGHDT and CDR2 as YYEEEE. Trimming at V came to 3 bases and at J to 2 bases, leaving 4 bases not matched to a gene. This CDR3 region has 14 residues. The CDR3 region has the DNA TGTGCCAGCAGCTGGGGGGGACAGAACTATGGCTACACCTTC. Translated, it gives CASSWGGQNYGYTF.

This clone has a single count. The chain is built from TRBV23-1 and TRBJ1-4; D is ambiguous. TRBV23-1 is reported as an ORF; its role is uncertain. V was cut by 0 bases and J by 3 bases, with 11 bases left in between. CDR3 length equals 16 residues. CDR3 in DNA: TGCGCCAGCAGTCAATCTGGCCCGGCGGCTAATGAAAAACTGTTTTTT. Translated: CASSQSGPAANEKLFF.

This chain links TRBV14 with TRBJ1-6; 7 positions match TRBD1. Unmatched junction bases numbered 8, after V lost 3 bases and J lost 6 bases. The CDR3 contains 16 residues. Germline V gives CDR1 SGHDN, CDR2 FVKESK. The CDR3 spells CASSQAFGTANSPLHF. The CDR3, as DNA: TGTGCCAGCAGCCAGGCTTTTGGGACAGCTAATTCACCCCTCCACTTT.

J is TRBJ2-5 and V is TRBV12-3 or TRBV12-4; unclear D gene. This CDR3 comprises 12 residues. With 5 bases removed from V and 3 bases from J, the gap between germline ends came to 7 bases. The CDR3 DNA follows: TGTGCCAGCAGTCCCCGAAAAGAGACCCAGTACTTC. As protein: CASSPRKETQYF.

CDR3: CASSLGQGADTQYF. The CDR3 nucleotides read TGTGCCAGCAGCTTGGGACAGGGCGCAGATACGCAGTATTTT. The V gene is TRBV7-2, the J gene TRBJ2-3; 9 bases align to TRBD1. The CDR3 length is 14 residues. Germline-derived CDR1 and CDR2 are SGHTA and FQGNSA. V shed 3 bases and J 4 bases; nucleotides not matched to a gene: 2.

The chain combines TRBV19 with TRBJ1-4; D not resolved. Germline values: CDR1 LNHDA, CDR2 SQIVND (reference sequence). Trimming pared 5 bases from V and 8 bases from J, leaving 21 bases between. The length of the CDR3 is 16 residues. The DNA of the CDR3 is TGTGCCAGTAGTCCATCTCGACACCCTGACGGGGAAAAACTGTTTTTT. Translation gives CASSPSRHPDGEKLFF.

V is TRBV7-9 and J is TRBJ1-4; D gene uncertain. The CDR3 is 15 residues long. Looked up from germline, CDR1 is SEHNR and CDR2 is FQNEAQ (reference sequence). Trimming took 4 bases from V and 3 from J, leaving 12 bases between them. This chain's CDR3 is CASSSLGVPNEKLFF. DNA for the CDR3: TGTGCCAGCAGCTCCCTCGGGGTTCCTAATGAAAAACTGTTTTTT.

A single count supports this clone. The rearrangement links TRBV6-1 to TRBJ1-1; no clear D gene. The germline V and J ends were trimmed by 3 bases and 0 bases, with 11 bases remaining between them. Germline V lookup: CDR1 MNHNS, CDR2 SASEGT. This CDR3 region has 15 residues. In DNA form, the CDR3 reads TGTGCCAGCAGTGAGAGAGCCGCTCTGAACACTGAAGCTTTCTTT. The encoded protein is CASSERAALNTEAFF.

The chain is built from TRBV10-3 and TRBJ1-5, with D tentatively TRBD1 (5 bases). V was shortened by 0 bases and J by 2 bases, with 11 bases between the two germline ends. Per germline, CDR1 ENHRY and CDR2 SYGVKD. The length of the CDR3 is 16 residues. The CDR3 loop reads CAISESKSGGNQPQHF. The DNA of the CDR3 is TGTGCCATCAGTGAGTCGAAATCGGGGGGCAATCAGCCCCAGCATTTT.

The genes are TRBV19 and TRBJ1-4, with a possible D match to TRBD1 (5 bases). In germline, CDR1 is LNHDA, CDR2 SQIVND (reference sequence). CDR3 length equals 16 residues. Trimming shortened V by 7 bases and J by 0 bases, and 15 bases separated the two germline ends. CDR3 in DNA: TGTGCCAGTAACATCGGGACGAGGGCAACTAATGAAAAACTGTTTTTT. Its translation: CASNIGTRATNEKLFF. The full variable domain, in which reference TRBV19 and TRBJ1-4 provide the parts outside the CDR3, is DGGITQSPKYLFRKEGQNVTLSCEQNLNHDAMYWYRQDPGQGLRLIYYSQIVNDFQKGDIAEGYSVSREKKESFPLTVTSAQKNPTAFYLCASNIGTRATNEKLFFGSGTQLSVL.

This clone appeared a single time. The chain joins TRBV7-6 to TRBJ1-5, with 11 bases matching TRBD1. The CDR3 sequence is 16 residues long. Germline values: CDR1 SGHVS, CDR2 FNYEAQ. J was trimmed by 2 bases and V by 4 bases; bases with no gene match: 4. CDR3 in DNA: TGTGCCAGCAGCTCAGGGACAGGGGGTGGCAATCAGCCCCAGCATTTT. Protein product: CASSSGTGGGNQPQHF.

The chain combines TRBV6-5 with TRBJ2-5; D gene uncertain. The CDR3 is 11 amino acids. Between the trimmed V and J ends, which lost 6 bases and 2 bases, there was a span of 4 bases. The germline gives CDR1 MNHEY, CDR2 SVGAGI. CDR3 DNA: TGTGCCAGCAGGCGACAAGAGACCCAGTACTTC. It translates to CASRRQETQYF.

Remarks on this clone: This CDR3 is also generated by other DNA sequences in the sample. The V and J genes are TRBV5-1 and TRBJ2-5, with 11 positions matching TRBD2. Germline V lookup: CDR1 SGHRS, CDR2 YFSETQ. The V gene end was trimmed by 7 bases and the J gene end by 2 bases; junction bases not matched to a gene: 4. The CDR3 covers 14 residues. The CDR3 loop reads CASSLAGGQETQYF. CDR3 DNA sequence: TGCGCCAGCTCCCTAGCGGGGGGACAAGAGACCCAGTACTTC.

This clone is a singleton in its sample. The chain links TRBV7-3 to TRBJ1-2, with D maybe TRBD1 (5 bases). V was trimmed by 1 base and J by 4 bases, leaving 13 bases between them. CDR3 length equals 15 residues. Germline assignment: CDR1 SGHTA and CDR2 FQGTGA. The CDR3 DNA is TGTGCCAGCAGCTTAAATCCGGAGGGGACCTATGGCTACACCTTC. Protein: CASSLNPEGTYGYTF. The entire variable domain, with the rest obtained from reference TRBV7-3 and TRBJ1-2, is as follows: GAGVSQTPSNKVTEKGKYVELRCDPISGHTALYWYRQSLGQGPEFLIYFQGTGAADDSGLPNDRFFAVRPEGSVSTLKIQRTERGDSAVYLCASSLNPEGTYGYTFGSGTRLTVV.

The chain is built from TRBV28 and TRBJ1-5; the match to TRBD1 covers 8 bases. The CDR3 covers 14 residues. In germline, CDR1 is MDHEN, CDR2 SYDVKM. V gave up 4 bases and J gave up 6 bases; unmatched junction bases: 5. The CDR3 DNA is TGTGCCAGCAGTTCAGGGGGCTGGGCTCAGCCCCAGCATTTT. Its translation is CASSSGGWAQPQHF. Full variable domain (rest looked up from reference TRBV28 and TRBJ1-5): DVKVTQSSRYLVKRTGEKVFLECVQDMDHENMFWYRQDPGLGLRLIYFSYDVKMKEKGDIPEGYSVSREKKERFSLILESASTNQTSMYLCASSSGGWAQPQHFGDGTRLSIL.

The V gene is TRBV5-1, the J gene TRBJ2-3, with D hard to call. The CDR3 is 15 residues long. Trimming left V 1 base short and J 3 bases short, with 12 bases between. Germline V lookup: CDR1 SGHRS, CDR2 YFSETQ. The CDR3 sequence: CASSLSPPPTDTQYF. The CDR3 nucleotides are TGCGCCAGCAGCTTGAGTCCCCCCCCTACAGATACGCAGTATTTT.

The CDR3 DNA sequence: TGCGCCAGCACCCGAGACAGGGGAGGGTATGGCTACACCTTC. This gives the protein CASTRDRGGYGYTF. The genes are TRBV23-1 and TRBJ1-2; 8 bases map to TRBD1. TRBV23-1 is an ORF for which the function is uncertain. There are 14 residues in the CDR3. V lost 7 bases, J lost 5 bases, and 9 bases stayed unmatched.

V usage is TRBV19 and J usage is TRBJ1-1; D uncertain. Between the trimmed V and J ends, which lost 7 bases and 1 base, there was a span of 10 bases. The CDR3 spans 13 residues. Germline lookup yields CDR1 LNHDA and CDR2 SQIVND (reference sequence). Here the CDR3 reads CASIGRKNTEAFF. CDR3 in DNA: TGTGCCAGTATCGGCAGGAAGAACACTGAAGCTTTCTTT.